This entry concerns a single T cell receptor beta chain. This entry is derived from a study of blood T cell repertoires in COVID-19. At the level of the study: Whether acute or convalescent, the COVID-19 samples came from the United States, Italy and Spain.

Original handling: Estimates of nucleated cell counts were drawn from the amplification of reference gene primers. TCRdb's table, derived via immunoSEQ multiplex PCR, lists solely in-frame clones and lacks some. V and J calls and clone size are those listed in that table; D and trimming were worked out from the DNA. Here the sample spans about 200,000 clones, more than 70% being singletons. Ages ranged from roughly 18 to 100 years, with residence in around 24 US areas. The V and J ends lost 4 bases and 6 bases, in that order; junction bases with no gene match: 9. CDR1 and CDR2 (germline): MNHNS, SASEGT. The length of the CDR3 is 16 residues.

The material sequenced was PBMCs or T cells enriched from blood (not recorded which). The source is a woman between 18 and 29 years old who had recovered from COVID-19. The rearrangement links TRBV6-1 to TRBJ2-1, with 10 bases lining up with TRBD2. The CDR3 loop reads CASSATGLAAANEQFF. In DNA form, the CDR3 reads TGTGCCAGCAGTGCGACCGGACTAGCGGCGGCCAATGAGCAGTTCTTC.